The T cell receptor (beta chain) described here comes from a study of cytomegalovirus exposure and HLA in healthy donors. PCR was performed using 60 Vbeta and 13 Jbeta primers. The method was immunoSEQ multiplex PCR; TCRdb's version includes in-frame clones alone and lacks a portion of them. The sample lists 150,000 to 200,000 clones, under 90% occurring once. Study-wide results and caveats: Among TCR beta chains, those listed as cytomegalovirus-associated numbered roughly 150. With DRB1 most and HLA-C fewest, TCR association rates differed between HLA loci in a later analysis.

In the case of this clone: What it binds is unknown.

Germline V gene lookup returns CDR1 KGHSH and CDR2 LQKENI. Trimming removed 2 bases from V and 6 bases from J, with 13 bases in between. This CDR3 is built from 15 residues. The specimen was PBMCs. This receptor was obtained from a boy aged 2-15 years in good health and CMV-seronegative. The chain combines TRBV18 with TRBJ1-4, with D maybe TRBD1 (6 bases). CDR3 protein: CASSPSQGSDEKLFF. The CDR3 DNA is TGTGCCAGCTCACCATCGCAGGGGAGCGATGAAAAACTGTTTTTT.